This section outlines one TCR beta chain sequence together with its context. What it recognizes is unknown. It was by quantitative 5'-RACE with molecular barcodes that TCR beta libraries were made. One entry per CDR3 protein results from TCRdb running MiXCR on the 5' RACE reads. This repertoire shows some 700,000 distinct CDR3 sequences, over 15% found once; its top ten account for under 20%. The data are from a study of CD8 T cells in ankylosing spondylitis. Study-wide results and caveats: Disease-linked clones were reportedly significantly enriched in matched ankylosing spondylitis synovial fluid. Several highly homologous variants made up a TCR beta motif that seemed to typify ankylosing spondylitis blood. Past research had described some motif variants in reactive arthritis synovial fluid and blood.

This CDR3 spans 16 amino acids. CDR1 and CDR2 from the germline V gene are SNHLY and FYNNEI. V gave up 0 bases and J gave up 5 bases, with 14 bases separating them. The chain employs TRBV2 and TRBJ2-1; D possibly matches TRBD1 or TRBD2 (5 bases each). Sample: blood, either unsorted or a sorted T cell fraction (not recorded which). This receptor was identified in a male donor with ankylosing spondylitis. The CDR3: CASSEAGTTMDNEQFF. The CDR3 DNA sequence: TGTGCCAGCAGTGAAGCGGGGACCACCATGGACAATGAGCAGTTCTTC. The entire variable domain, with the rest obtained from reference TRBV2 and TRBJ2-1, is as follows: EPEVTQTPSHQVTQMGQEVILRCVPISNHLYFYWYRQILGQKVEFLVSFYNNEISEKSEIFDDQFSVERPDGSNFTLKIRSTKLEDSAMYFCASSEAGTTMDNEQFFGPGTRLTVL.